This entry is about one TCR beta chain. These data come from a study of blood T cell repertoires in COVID-19. Study details: Specimens from acute and convalescent COVID-19 originated in the United States, Italy and Spain. T cells, B-cell-depleted T cells, or PBMCs provided the cDNA or gDNA that served as material.

Authors' processing steps: Amplification with reference gene primers provided the estimates of nucleated cell counts. Generated by immunoSEQ multiplex PCR, the TCRdb table keeps only in-frame clones and is missing some. Clonal size and the V and J genes are those of that table, whereas D and trimming came from the DNA. Of around 150,000 clones listed, just over 85% were seen once; the top ten hold 8% to 10%. Germline CDR1 and CDR2: SQVTM and ANQGSEA. The CDR3 sequence is 12 residues long. With 7 bases removed from V and 7 bases from J, the gap between germline ends came to 14 bases. The TCR originated in a man between 60 and 75 years old with acute or convalescent COVID-19. Source material: peripheral blood. The chain recombines TRBV29-1 with TRBJ2-1; tentatively, D is TRBD1 (6 bases). The CDR3 DNA reads as TGCAGCGGCTCACAGGGTTGGAATGAGCAGTTCTTC. Translated, it gives CSGSQGWNEQFF.